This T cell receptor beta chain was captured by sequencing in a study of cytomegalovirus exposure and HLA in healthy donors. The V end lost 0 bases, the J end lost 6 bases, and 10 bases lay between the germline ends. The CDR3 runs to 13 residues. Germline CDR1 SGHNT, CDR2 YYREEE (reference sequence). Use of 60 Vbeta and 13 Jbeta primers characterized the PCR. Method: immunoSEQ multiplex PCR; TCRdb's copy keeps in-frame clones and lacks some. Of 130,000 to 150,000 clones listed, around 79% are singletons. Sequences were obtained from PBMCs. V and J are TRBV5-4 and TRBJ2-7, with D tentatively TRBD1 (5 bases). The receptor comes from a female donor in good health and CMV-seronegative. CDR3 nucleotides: TGTGCCAGCAGCTTGGATAGACAGATCGAGCAGTACTTC. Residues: CASSLDRQIEQYF. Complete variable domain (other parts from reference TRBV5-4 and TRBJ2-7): ETGVTQSPTHLIKTRGQQVTLRCSSQSGHNTVSWYQQALGQGPQFIFQYYREEENGRGNFPPRFSGLQFPNYSSELNVNALELDDSALYLCASSLDRQIEQYFGPGTRLTVT.